Here is one T cell receptor (beta chain) with its context. Its antigen remains unknown. V lost 4 bases and J lost 4, with 17 bases in between. The CDR3 runs 16 residues. The germline CDR1 and CDR2 sequences are SGDLS and YYNGEE. The data derive from a study of beta chain features in type 1 diabetes. Study-level results: Shortening of TCRB CDR3s, moderate but significant, appeared in all four CD4+ subsets of Type 1 diabetes patients.

Expressed TCRB transcripts got sequenced, as all isolated RNA was reverse transcribed. The protocol was immunoSEQ multiplex PCR, while the TCRdb copy is restricted to in-frame clones and leaves out a portion. The table includes about 370,000 clones, over 9% detected once. The clonotype originates from a man between 25 and 39 years old with type 1 diabetes. The chain uses TRBV9 and TRBJ2-2, with D possibly being TRBD1 (5 bases). The sequenced material came from central memory CD4+ T cells from blood. As DNA, the CDR3 is TGTGCCAGCAGCCCTCCCCTGGGGCGTGCCACCGGGGAGCTGTTTTTT. It codes for CASSPPLGRATGELFF.